This entry is about one TCR beta chain. This specimen belongs to a study of OX40 agonist ivuxolimab in advanced cancers. Clones were sequenced by immunoSEQ multiplex PCR, and TCRdb holds only the in-frame ones, with some missing. The sample has about 52,000 clones; 88% are singletons. The CDR3 length is 17 residues. Unmatched junction bases numbered 7, after V lost 3 bases and J lost 2 bases. Per the germline V gene, CDR1 is MGHRA and CDR2 is YSYEKL. The sequence was collected from an adult with an advanced solid tumor such as melanoma, head and neck, liver or kidney cancer. V and J are TRBV4-1 and TRBJ2-6; 7 positions agree with TRBD2. Sample: CD4+ or CD8+ T cells sorted from blood, taken in a trial of the OX40 agonist ivuxolimab. The CDR3 DNA reads TGCGCCAGCAGCCAGATGGGGGGGGAGGCTGGGGCCAACGTCCTGACTTTC. This sequence encodes CASSQMGGEAGANVLTF.